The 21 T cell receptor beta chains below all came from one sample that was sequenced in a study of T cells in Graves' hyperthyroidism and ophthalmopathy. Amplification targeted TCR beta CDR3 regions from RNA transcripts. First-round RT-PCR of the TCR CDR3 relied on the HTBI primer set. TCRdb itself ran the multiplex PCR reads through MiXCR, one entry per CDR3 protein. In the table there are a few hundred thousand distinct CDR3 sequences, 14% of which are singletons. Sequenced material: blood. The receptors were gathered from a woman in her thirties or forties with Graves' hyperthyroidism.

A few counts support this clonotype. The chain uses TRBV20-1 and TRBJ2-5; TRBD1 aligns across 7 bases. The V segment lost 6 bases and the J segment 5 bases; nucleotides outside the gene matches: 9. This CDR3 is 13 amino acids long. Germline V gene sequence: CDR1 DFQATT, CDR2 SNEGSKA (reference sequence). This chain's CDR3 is CSAIRGFDETQYF. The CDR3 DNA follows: TGCAGTGCGATCAGGGGGTTTGACGAGACCCAGTACTTC.

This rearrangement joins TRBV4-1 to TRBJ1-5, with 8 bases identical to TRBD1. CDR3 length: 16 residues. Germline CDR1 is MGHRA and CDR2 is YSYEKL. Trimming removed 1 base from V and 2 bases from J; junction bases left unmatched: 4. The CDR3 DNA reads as TGCGCCAGCAGCCAAGTTATGACAGGGGGCAATCAGCCCCAGCATTTT. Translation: CASSQVMTGGNQPQHF.

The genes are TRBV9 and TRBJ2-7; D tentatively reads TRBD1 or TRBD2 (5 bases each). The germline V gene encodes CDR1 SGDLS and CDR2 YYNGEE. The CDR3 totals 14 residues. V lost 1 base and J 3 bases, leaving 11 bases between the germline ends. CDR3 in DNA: TGTGCCAGCAGCGTACAGGGTGAGGGCTACGAGCAGTACTTC. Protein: CASSVQGEGYEQYF.

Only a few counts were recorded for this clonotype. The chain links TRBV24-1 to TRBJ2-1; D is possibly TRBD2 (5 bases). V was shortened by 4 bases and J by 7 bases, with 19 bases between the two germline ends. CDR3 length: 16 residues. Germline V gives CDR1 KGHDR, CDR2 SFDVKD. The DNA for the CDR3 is TGTGCCACCAGTGACTCACTAGTTCCCTTAATTAATGAGCAGTTCTTC. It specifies CATSDSLVPLINEQFF.

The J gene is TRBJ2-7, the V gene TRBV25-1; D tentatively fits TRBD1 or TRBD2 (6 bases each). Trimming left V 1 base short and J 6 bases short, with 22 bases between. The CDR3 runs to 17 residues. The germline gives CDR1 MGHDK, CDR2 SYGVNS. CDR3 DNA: TGTGCCAGCAGTGAATTGGTGCAACAGGGAGGTCCGTCCGAGCAGTACTTC. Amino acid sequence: CASSELVQQGGPSEQYF.

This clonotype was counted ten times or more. The CDR3 nucleotides read TGTGCCAGCAGCCCTAGGGGGAAACAAGAGACCCAGTACTTC. Encoded protein: CASSPRGKQETQYF. The V gene is TRBV7-3, the J gene TRBJ2-5; D might be TRBD1 (6 bases). V gave up 5 bases and J gave up 2 bases, with 12 bases separating them. Germline CDR1 reads SGHTA; CDR2 reads FQGTGA. The CDR3 length is 14 residues.

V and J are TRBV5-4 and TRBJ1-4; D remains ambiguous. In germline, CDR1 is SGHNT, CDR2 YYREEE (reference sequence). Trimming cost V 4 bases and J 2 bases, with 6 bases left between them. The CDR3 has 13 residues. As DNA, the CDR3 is TGTGCCAGCAGCCATCTCACTAATGAAAAACTGTTTTTT. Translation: CASSHLTNEKLFF. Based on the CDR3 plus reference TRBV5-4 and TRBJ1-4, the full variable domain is ETGVTQSPTHLIKTRGQQVTLRCSSQSGHNTVSWYQQALGQGPQFIFQYYREEENGRGNFPPRFSGLQFPNYSSELNVNALELDDSALYLCASSHLTNEKLFFGSGTQLSVL.

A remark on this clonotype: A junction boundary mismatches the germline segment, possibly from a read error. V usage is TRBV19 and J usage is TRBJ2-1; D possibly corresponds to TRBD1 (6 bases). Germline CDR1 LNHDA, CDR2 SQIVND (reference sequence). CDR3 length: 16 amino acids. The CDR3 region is CASSSRDKSSYNVQFF. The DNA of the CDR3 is TGTGCCAGTAGTAGCCGGGACAAGAGCTCCTACAATGTGCAGTTCTTC.

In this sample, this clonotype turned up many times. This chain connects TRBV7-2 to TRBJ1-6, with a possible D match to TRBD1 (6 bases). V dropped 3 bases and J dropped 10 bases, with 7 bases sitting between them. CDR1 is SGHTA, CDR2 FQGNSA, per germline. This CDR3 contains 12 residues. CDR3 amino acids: CASSLTGSPLHF. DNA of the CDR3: TGTGCCAGCAGCTTGACAGGCTCACCCCTCCACTTT. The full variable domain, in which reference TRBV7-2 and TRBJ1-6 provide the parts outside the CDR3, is GAGVSQSPSNKVTEKGKDVELRCDPISGHTALYWYRQSLGQGLEFLIYFQGNSAPDKSGLPSDRFSAERTGGSVSTLTIQRTQQEDSAVYLCASSLTGSPLHFGNGTRLTVT.

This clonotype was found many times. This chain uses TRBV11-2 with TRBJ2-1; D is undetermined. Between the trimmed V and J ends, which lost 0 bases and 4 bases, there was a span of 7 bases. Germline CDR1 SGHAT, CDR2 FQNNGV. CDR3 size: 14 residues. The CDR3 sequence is CASSLEALYNEQFF. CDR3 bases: TGTGCCAGCAGCTTAGAGGCACTTTACAATGAGCAGTTCTTC. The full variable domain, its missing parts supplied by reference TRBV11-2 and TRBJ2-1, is EAGVAQSPRYKIIEKRQSVAFWCNPISGHATLYWYQQILGQGPKLLIQFQNNGVVDDSQLPKDRFSAERLKGVDSTLKIQPAKLEDSAVYLCASSLEALYNEQFFGPGTRLTVL.

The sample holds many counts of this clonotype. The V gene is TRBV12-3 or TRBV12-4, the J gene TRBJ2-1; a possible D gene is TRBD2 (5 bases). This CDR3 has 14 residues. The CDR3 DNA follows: TGTGGCGAAGAGCGGCCACTACTCGGCAATGAGCAGTTCTTC. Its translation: CGEERPLLGNEQFF.

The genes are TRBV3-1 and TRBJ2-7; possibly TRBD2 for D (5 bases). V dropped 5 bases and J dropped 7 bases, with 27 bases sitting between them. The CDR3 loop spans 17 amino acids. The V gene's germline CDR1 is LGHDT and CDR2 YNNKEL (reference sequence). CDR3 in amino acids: CASSASMVGPIRGEQYF. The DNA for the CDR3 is TGTGCCAGCAGCGCAAGTATGGTAGGACCCATCCGCGGGGAGCAGTACTTC.

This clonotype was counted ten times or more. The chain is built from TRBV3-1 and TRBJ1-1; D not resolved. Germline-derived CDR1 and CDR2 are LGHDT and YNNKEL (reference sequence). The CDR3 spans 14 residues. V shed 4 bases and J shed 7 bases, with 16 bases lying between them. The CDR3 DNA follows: TGTGCCAGCAGCCCAGGACTGAGAGAGGTTGAAGCTTTCTTT. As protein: CASSPGLREVEAFF.

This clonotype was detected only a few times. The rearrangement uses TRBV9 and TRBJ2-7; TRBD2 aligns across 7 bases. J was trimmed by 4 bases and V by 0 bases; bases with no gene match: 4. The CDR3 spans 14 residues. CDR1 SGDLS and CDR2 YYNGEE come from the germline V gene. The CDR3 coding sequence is TGTGCCAGCAGCGTAGGGGAGGGCCTTTACGAGCAGTACTTC. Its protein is CASSVGEGLYEQYF.

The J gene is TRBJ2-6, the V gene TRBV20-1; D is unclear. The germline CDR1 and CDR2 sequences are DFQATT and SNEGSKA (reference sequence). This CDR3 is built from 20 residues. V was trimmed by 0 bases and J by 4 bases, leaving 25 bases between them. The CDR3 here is CSAREADRLVGLEGANVLTF. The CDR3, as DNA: TGCAGTGCTAGAGAGGCCGACCGCTTGGTGGGTCTAGAGGGGGCCAACGTCCTGACTTTC.

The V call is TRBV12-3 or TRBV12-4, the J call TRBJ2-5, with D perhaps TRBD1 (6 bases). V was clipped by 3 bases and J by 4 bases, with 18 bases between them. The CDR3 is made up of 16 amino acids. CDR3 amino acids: CASSLGLRGFGETQYF. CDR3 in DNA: TGTGCCAGCAGTTTGGGCCTCAGGGGATTTGGAGAGACCCAGTACTTC.

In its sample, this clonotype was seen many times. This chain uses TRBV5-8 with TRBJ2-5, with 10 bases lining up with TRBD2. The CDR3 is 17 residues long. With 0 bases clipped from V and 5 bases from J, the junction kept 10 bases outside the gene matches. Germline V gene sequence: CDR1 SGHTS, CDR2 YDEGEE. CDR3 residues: CASSLEPAGGPGETQYF. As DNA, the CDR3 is TGTGCCAGCAGCTTGGAACCAGCGGGAGGGCCGGGGGAGACCCAGTACTTC.

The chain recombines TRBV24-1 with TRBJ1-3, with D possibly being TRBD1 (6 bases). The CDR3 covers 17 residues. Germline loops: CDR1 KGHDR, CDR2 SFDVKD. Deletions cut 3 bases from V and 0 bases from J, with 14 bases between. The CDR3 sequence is CATSDPQGFVSGNTIYF. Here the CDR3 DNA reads TGTGCCACCAGTGATCCCCAGGGGTTCGTCTCTGGAAACACCATATATTTT.

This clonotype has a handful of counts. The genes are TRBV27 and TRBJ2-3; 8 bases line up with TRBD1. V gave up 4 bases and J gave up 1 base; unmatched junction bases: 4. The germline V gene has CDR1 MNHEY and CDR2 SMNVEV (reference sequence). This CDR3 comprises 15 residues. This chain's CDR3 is CASSSGGAGTDTQYF. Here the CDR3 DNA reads TGTGCCAGCAGTTCAGGGGGCGCGGGCACAGATACGCAGTATTTT.

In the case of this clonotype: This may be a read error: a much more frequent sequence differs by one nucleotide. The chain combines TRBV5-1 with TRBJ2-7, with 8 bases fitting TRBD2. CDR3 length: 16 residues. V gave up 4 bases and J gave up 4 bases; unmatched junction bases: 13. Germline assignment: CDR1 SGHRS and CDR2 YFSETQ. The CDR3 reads CASSPSGAGGGYEQYF. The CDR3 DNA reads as TGCGCCAGCAGCCCTTCCGGTGCGGGAGGCGGGTACGAGCAGTACTTC.

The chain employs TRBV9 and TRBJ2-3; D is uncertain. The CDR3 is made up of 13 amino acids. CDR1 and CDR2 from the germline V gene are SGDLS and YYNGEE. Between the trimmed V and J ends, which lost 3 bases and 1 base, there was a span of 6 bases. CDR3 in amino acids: CASSDKGTDTQYF. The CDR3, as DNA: TGTGCCAGCAGCGATAAGGGCACAGATACGCAGTATTTT.